This T cell receptor (beta chain) was sequenced in a study of cytomegalovirus exposure and HLA in healthy donors. On this clone: Antigen specificity is unknown.

Study-wide results and limits: In a later analysis, TCR beta V- and J-gene trimming showed a link to a missense DCLRE1C variant. Most likely, a cluster of highly shared sequence variants arose as a sequencing artifact. Overall, around 160 TCR beta chains were annotated as cytomegalovirus-associated.

The CDR3 contains 14 residues. The V gene's germline CDR1 is SGHDT and CDR2 YYEEEE. Trimming took 0 bases from V and 5 from J, leaving 11 bases between them. 13 Jbeta primers and 60 Vbeta primers were used for the PCR. Measured with immunoSEQ multiplex PCR; TCRdb has only the in-frame clones, and not every one. The data contain 200,000 to 250,000 clones, around 83% of them singletons. This clonotype originated in a girl aged 5 to 17 in good health and CMV-seronegative. Sequencing was carried out using PBMCs. The rearrangement links TRBV5-6 to TRBJ1-2, with D maybe TRBD1 (6 bases). CDR3: CASSLGGLDYGYTF. In DNA form, the CDR3 reads TGTGCCAGCAGCTTGGGGGGGCTAGATTATGGCTACACCTTC. Combining the CDR3 with reference TRBV5-6 and TRBJ1-2 gives the whole variable domain DAGVTQSPTHLIKTRGQQVTLRCSPKSGHDTVSWYQQALGQGPQFIFQYYEEEERQRGNFPDRFSGHQFPNYSSELNVNALLLGDSALYLCASSLGGLDYGYTFGSGTRLTVV.